The clone carrying this T cell receptor (beta chain) showed up many times. Time point denoted: pre-sensitization, week 0. As for treatment: therapeutic diphenylcyclopropenone sensitization with weekly scalp DPC. Blood sampling preceded each patch test application. The record originates from a study of human T cells and chemical hapten exposure. Study context: Recorded diagnoses among the mostly female patients were alopecia areata, totalis or universalis. Per-sample variation in TCR yield stemmed mainly from small pooled library volume differences.

The germline V and J ends were trimmed by 1 base and 3 bases, with 7 bases remaining between them. The V gene's germline CDR1 is MDHEN and CDR2 SYDVKM. This CDR3 has 13 amino acids. Original processing methods: From roughly 23,000 to 640,000 TCRs were found per sample, with a median of approximately 100,000. TCRdb passed the RACE reads through MiXCR, listing each CDR3 protein once. Clone size and V and J calls follow TCRdb, not the original study. The table includes 85,000 to 90,000 distinct CDR3 sequences, roughly a tenth detected once. V is TRBV28 and J is TRBJ2-7; D is ambiguous. The sequence was obtained from a woman aged 35 to 49 with alopecia areata. Some clones in this sample may be carry-over from other donors' samples. This sample comprised whole blood, obtained in connection with sensitization to the hapten diphenylcyclopropenone (DPC). CDR3 loop: CASSLYPYYEQYF. The CDR3 nucleotides are TGTGCCAGCAGTTTATACCCGTACTACGAGCAGTACTTC.